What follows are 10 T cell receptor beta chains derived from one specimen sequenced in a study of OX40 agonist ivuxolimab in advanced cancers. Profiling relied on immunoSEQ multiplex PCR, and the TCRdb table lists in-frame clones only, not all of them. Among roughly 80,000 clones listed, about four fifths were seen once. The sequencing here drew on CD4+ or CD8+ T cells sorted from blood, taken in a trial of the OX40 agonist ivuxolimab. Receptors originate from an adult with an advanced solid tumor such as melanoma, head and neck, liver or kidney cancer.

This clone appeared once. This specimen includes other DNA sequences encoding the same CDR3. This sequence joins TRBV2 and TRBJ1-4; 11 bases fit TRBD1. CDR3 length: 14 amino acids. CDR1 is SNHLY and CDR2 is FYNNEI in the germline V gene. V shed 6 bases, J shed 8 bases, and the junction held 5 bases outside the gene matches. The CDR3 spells CASRRGQGEEKLFF. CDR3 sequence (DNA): TGTGCCAGCAGGAGGGGACAGGGGGAAGAAAAACTGTTTTTT.

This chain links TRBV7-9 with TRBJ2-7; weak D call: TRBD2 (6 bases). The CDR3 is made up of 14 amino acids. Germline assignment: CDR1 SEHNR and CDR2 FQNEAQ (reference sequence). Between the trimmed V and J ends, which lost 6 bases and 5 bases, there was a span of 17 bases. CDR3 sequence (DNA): TGTGCCAGCAGTCAGGCGTCTGGCGGGAACGAGCAGTACTTC. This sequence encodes CASSQASGGNEQYF.

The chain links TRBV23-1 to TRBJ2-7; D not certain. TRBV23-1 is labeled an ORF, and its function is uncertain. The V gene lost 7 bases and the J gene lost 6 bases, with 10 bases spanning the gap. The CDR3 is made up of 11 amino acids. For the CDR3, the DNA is TGCGCCAGCATTTCAAATGGCGAGCAGTACTTC. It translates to CASISNGEQYF.

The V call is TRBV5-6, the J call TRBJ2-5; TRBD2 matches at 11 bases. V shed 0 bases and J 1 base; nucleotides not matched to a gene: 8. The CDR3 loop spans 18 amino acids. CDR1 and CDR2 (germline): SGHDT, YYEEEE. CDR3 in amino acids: CASSLAPLAGGVQETQYF. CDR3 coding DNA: TGTGCCAGCAGCTTGGCCCCCTTAGCGGGGGGGGTCCAAGAGACCCAGTACTTC.

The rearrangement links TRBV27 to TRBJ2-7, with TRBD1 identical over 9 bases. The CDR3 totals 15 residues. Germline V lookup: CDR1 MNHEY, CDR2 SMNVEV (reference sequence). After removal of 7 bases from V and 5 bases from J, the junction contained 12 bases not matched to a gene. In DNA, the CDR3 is TGTGCCAGCACCCTGGAAGACAGGGGGATCGACGAGCAGTACTTC. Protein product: CASTLEDRGIDEQYF.

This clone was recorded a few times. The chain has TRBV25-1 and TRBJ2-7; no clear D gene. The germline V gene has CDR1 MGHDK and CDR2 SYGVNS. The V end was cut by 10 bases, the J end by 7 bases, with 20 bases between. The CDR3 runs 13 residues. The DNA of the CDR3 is TGTGCCACACAGAGTTCTATTCTACGGGAGCAGTACTTC. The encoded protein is CATQSSILREQYF.

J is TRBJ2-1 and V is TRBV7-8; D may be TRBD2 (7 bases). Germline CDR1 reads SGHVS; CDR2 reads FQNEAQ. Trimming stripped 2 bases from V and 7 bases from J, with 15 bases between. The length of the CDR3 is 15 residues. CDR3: CASSLFGGLENEQFF. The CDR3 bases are TGTGCCAGCAGCTTATTCGGGGGGCTAGAGAATGAGCAGTTCTTC.

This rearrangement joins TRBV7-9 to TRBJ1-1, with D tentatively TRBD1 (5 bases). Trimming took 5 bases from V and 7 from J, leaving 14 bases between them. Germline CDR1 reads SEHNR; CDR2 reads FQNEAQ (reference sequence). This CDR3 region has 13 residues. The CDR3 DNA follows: TGTGCCAGCAGCCCCGAGGGACTTGGTGAAGCTTTCTTT. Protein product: CASSPEGLGEAFF. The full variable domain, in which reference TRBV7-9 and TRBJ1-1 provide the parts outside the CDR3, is DTGVSQNPRHKITKRGQNVTFRCDPISEHNRLYWYRQTLGQGPEFLTYFQNEAQLEKSRLLSDRFSAERPKGSFSTLEIQRTEQGDSAMYLCASSPEGLGEAFFGQGTRLTVV.

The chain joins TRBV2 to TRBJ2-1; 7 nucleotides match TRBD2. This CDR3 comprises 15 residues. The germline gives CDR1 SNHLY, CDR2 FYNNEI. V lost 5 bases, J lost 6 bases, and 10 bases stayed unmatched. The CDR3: CASSWGSREPNEQFF. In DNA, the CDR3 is TGTGCCAGCAGTTGGGGCTCGCGGGAGCCCAATGAGCAGTTCTTC.

The CDR3 sequence: CASSSGTGIGQYF. The CDR3 coding sequence is TGTGCCAGCAGTAGCGGGACAGGGATTGGGCAGTACTTC. The V and J genes are TRBV25-1 and TRBJ2-7; 9 positions match TRBD1. Germline-derived CDR1 and CDR2 are MGHDK and SYGVNS. Unmatched junction bases numbered 8, after V lost 5 bases and J lost 9 bases. The length of the CDR3 is 13 residues.